The clone carrying this TCR beta chain was seen a handful of times. Its matching antigen is unknown. Trimming removed 3 bases from V and 9 bases from J, with 19 bases in between. The CDR3 sequence is 15 residues long. Germline V lookup: CDR1 ENHRY, CDR2 SYGVKD. The data were obtained in a study of beta chain features in type 1 diabetes. Study-level findings and limits: Diminished insertions and augmented deletions at VDJ junctions characterized type 1 diabetes patients. Sequencing from cDNA could over-represent high-TCR-expressing cells.

Every isolated RNA sample was fully reverse transcribed, so sequencing captured expressed TCRB transcripts. Data came from immunoSEQ multiplex PCR; TCRdb stores just in-frame clones and leaves some out. The table includes about 900,000 clones, about 17% detected once. The TCR sequence derives from a woman under 30 in good health. The gene calls are TRBV10-3 and TRBJ2-3; no reliable D call. The specimen was naive CD4+ T cells from blood. CDR3 coding DNA: TGTGCCATCAGTGATCGTGAGTGGTTGCGAGCGACGCAGTATTTT. The encoded protein is CAISDREWLRATQYF.